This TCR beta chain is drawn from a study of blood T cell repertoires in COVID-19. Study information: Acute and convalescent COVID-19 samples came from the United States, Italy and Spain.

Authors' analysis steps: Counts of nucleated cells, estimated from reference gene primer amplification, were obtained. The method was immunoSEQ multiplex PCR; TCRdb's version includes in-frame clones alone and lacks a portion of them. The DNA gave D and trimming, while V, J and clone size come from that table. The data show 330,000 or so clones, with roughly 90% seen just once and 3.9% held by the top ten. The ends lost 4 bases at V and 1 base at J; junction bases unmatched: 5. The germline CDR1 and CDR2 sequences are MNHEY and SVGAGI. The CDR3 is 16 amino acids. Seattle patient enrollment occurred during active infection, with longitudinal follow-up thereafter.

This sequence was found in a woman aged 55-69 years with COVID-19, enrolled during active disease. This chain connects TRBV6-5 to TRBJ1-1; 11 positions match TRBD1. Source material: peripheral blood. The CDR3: CASSSWTGGTNTEAFF. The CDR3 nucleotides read TGTGCCAGCAGTTCCTGGACAGGGGGCACGAACACTGAAGCTTTCTTT.